What follows describes a single TCR beta chain. The data were taken from a study of blood T cell repertoires in COVID-19. Using immunoSEQ multiplex PCR, the repertoire was profiled, and TCRdb retains in-frame clones only, with some absent. The sample holds almost 20,000 clones, 79% seen once. This sequence originates from an older man with acute or convalescent COVID-19. Sequenced material: peripheral blood.

CDR3 protein: CASSLGAGQGAGANVLTF. CDR3 coding DNA: TGTGCCAGCAGCTTAGGAGCGGGACAGGGGGCTGGGGCCAACGTCCTGACTTTC. The chain links TRBV11-3 to TRBJ2-6; TRBD1 matches at 11 bases. CDR3 length: 18 residues. J gave up 2 bases and V 1 base, and 4 bases lay outside the gene matches. Germline V gene data show CDR1 as SGHNT and CDR2 as YENEEA.